The text below deals with one T cell receptor (beta chain). Clinical history as reported by participants underpinned cohort assignment. These data come from a study of blood T cell repertoires in COVID-19. Using immunoSEQ multiplex PCR, the repertoire was profiled, and TCRdb retains in-frame clones only, with some absent. The profile covers hundreds of thousands of clones, with roughly 90% appearing a single time and just under 9% taken by the ten largest. V was clipped by 4 bases and J by 3 bases, with 18 bases between them. There are 16 residues in the CDR3. Germline CDR1 reads SGHVS; CDR2 reads FQNEAQ.

The rearrangement links TRBV7-8 to TRBJ1-1; no reliable D call. The sample comprised PBMCs or T cells enriched from blood (not recorded which). The clonotype was recovered from a man in his forties who had recovered from COVID-19. The CDR3 DNA sequence: TGTGCCAGCAGCTACTCCGGGGAGGTGTCGTACACTGAAGCTTTCTTT. It is translated as CASSYSGEVSYTEAFF.